Described below is a single T cell receptor beta chain sequence and its context. Its antigen is still unknown. No clone much larger than this one lies a single base away; base qualities are absent. The cohort comprised 550 to 700 healthy bone marrow donors. At the time of sampling, every cohort member was nominally healthy, though immune exposures that went unrecorded were likely present. The donor tested CMV seropositive and was one of the 289 seropositive cohort members. Every donor gave a peripheral blood sample, and the peripheral blood mononuclear cells from that sample were used for TCR beta sequencing. Genomic DNA was extracted from the blood cell samples with the Qiagen DNeasy Blood Extraction Kit. This entry belongs to a study of cytomegalovirus exposure and HLA in healthy donors (dated by TCRdb to about 2017). Looking at the study overall: An earlier analysis of several hundred of the donors reported 276 Gb of sequence data and around 120 million unique TCR beta sequences obtained from approximately 180 million T cells. Typing coverage differed by locus: A, B, C, DRB1 and DQB1 were typed in roughly 620-630 donors, DQA1 in 522, DPA1 in some 600, and DPB1 in just under 490. Because of strong linkage in the cohort, roughly five DR-DQ haplotypes were treated as single units for association and clustering. The study aimed to test whether cataloging public T cell receptors could reveal signatures of past pathogen exposure. Along with the 666-subject first cohort, a separate validation cohort of approximately 110 different subjects was used. An early release that covered roughly 600 HLA-typed donors contained about 300 gigabases of sequencing data and some 87 million unique TCR sequences. Of the 300 to 500 genotyped donors, approximately 80% were placed in the genetic ancestry cluster associated with self-reported Caucasian donors. Using immunosequencing, the study profiled T cell repertoires from some 670 subjects and related those repertoires to cytomegalovirus serostatus. The study combined high-throughput TCR immunosequencing, statistical association of individual TCRs with disease status, and machine learning to predict cytomegalovirus infection status. Rather than using new phenotypic data, the later analysis identified candidate immune exposures from TCR beta sequences and from how often those sequences occurred across donors. On average, about 200,000 unique TCR beta nucleotide sequences were sequenced per donor among several hundred genotyped donors of the cohort, with roughly 18% of those sequences being non-productive. In a later genetic analysis, genome-wide SNP genotypes for about three fifths of the 666 donors were used, and that subset was treated as a discovery cohort. HLA typing included class I and class II loci at four-digit resolution. All discovery cohort repertoires had been generated on a single sequencing platform. A later analysis re-analyzed previously published TCR beta repertoires from approximately 700 donors and added high-resolution HLA genotyping to study TCR occurrence patterns. Alongside the repertoire data, information on donor age, sex, ethnicity and CMV serostatus was compiled. An earlier analysis of approximately 500 of the donors applied high-throughput TCR beta sequencing to assess whether each TCR beta V gene segment acted as functional or pseudogenic. Broad study findings and their caveats: Because the 87-base-pair reads could not distinguish some IMGT-functional V segments, including TRBV6-2 and TRBV6-3, those segments were excluded. In an earlier analysis of under 600 of the donors, most TCR beta V segments were observed in productive rearrangements about 87% or about 30% of the time, broadly matching IMGT annotations. Assigning TCR associations to individual alleles was difficult when HLA alleles, especially DR and DQ, strongly co-occurred. The study gave a list of some 150 TCR beta chains associated with cytomegalovirus. Correlated functional status among segregating V segments might reflect linkage disequilibrium, but an unknown experimental factor could not be ruled out. Because HLA typing was unavailable for some donors at each locus, only the typed subset was used in association tests. A later analysis associated 16,951 TCR beta sequences with specific HLA alleles at a false discovery rate of 0.05. A later analysis found that HLA-associated TCR beta chains were more clonally expanded and had lower generation probabilities than equally common non-associated chains. Cytomegalovirus status was reported to be diagnosed by the classifier with high specificity and sensitivity in both the original and validation cohorts. According to a later analysis, parvovirus B19, influenza, CMV and Epstein-Barr virus appeared linked to several top co-occurrence clusters. In a later genetic analysis, a missense DCLRE1C variant was associated with V-gene and J-gene trimming of TCR beta chains, and the association was replicated in an independent cohort. In a later analysis, the rate of TCR association differed among HLA loci, with DRB1 alleles having the most associated TCRs and HLA-C alleles having the fewest. In this cohort, only TCR beta chains were sequenced, and detectable features were limited by the absence of alpha or paired-chain data. A cluster of highly shared sequence variants was judged likely to be a technical artifact of the sequencing pipeline. A further reported finding was that TCR beta sequences accurately predicted the HLA-A and HLA-B alleles for most subjects in the first cohort. Roughly uniform sequencing depth across donors was assumed in presence/absence analyses, although this assumption may not hold. Most TCR sequences were observed very rarely across donors, whereas some public TCRs were present in many individuals. Because counts were too low, seventeen rarely observed V segments, including chromosome 9 orphons, were excluded from the earlier analysis of 587 of the donors. The authors suggested that the approach could potentially be extended to other disease states and immunological phenotypes. A few of the identified cytomegalovirus-associated TCR beta chains were confirmed in vitro to be specific for cytomegalovirus antigens. A later genetic analysis reported fewer N-insertions in productive TCRs among donors in an Asian-associated ancestry cluster than the roughly 700-donor mean. According to a later analysis, most CMV-associated TCR beta chains appeared to be HLA-restricted, and the HLA associations seemed to be driven largely by CMV exposure. CMV serostatus was the only immune exposure information available for the cohort.

Looking up the germline V gene yields CDR1 SNHLY and CDR2 FYNNEI. The CDR3 starts with the cysteine, ends with the phenylalanine, and has 15 residues. CDR3 DNA is the only sequence kept; it has 45 bases, read in frame from the first base. V is shortened by 1 base, J by 2 bases, and the region joining them spans 9 bases. The library was built by means of the immunoSEQ multiplex PCR assay. The multiplex PCR relied on a mix of 60 forward primers for TCR Vbeta segments and 13 reverse primers for TCR Jbeta segments. A multiplex PCR assay on genomic DNA amplified the CDR3 region of rearranged TCR beta genes. The amplified TCR beta libraries were sequenced on the Illumina HiSeq System as 87-base-pair reads. The authors' pipeline ran thus. Across the roughly 600 repertoires, a later analysis counted some 81 million unique TCR beta chains, around 11 million of which were shared by at least two donors. Raw reads were error-corrected and collapsed into unique sequences by a nearest-neighbor algorithm in which closely related sequences were merged to remove PCR and sequencing errors. CDR3 sequences were aligned to IMGT reference sequences to assign V, D and J gene segments. For a sequence to be retained, a match of at least six nucleotides was required to both a V gene segment and a J gene segment. A rearrangement was called productive if the CDR3 had no stop codons and remained in frame with V and J, and every other rearrangement was called non-productive. Following IMGT convention, CDR3 was defined as the stretch from the second conserved V-encoded cysteine up to the conserved J-encoded phenylalanine. The earlier analysis of roughly 590 of the donors excluded sequences that lacked an unambiguous match to a single V gene segment. In an earlier analysis of some 590 of the donors, a V segment was called functional when productive rearrangements were above 56.7%, and segregating when the standard deviation between donors exceeded 5%. To diagnose cytomegalovirus status from the catalog of TCR beta chain sequences, a statistical classification framework was built. V and J gene assignment, in a later analysis, came from comparing TCR nucleotide sequences with IMGT/GENE-DB human TR gene sequences. Using the TCRdist pipeline, a later analysis assigned CDR3 sequences along with most-parsimonious VDJ recombination scenarios. In a later analysis, every TCR beta chain was defined by the combination of its CDR3 amino acid sequence and its V-gene family, and reads without a unique V-gene family were dropped. A later analysis removed 500 to 650 highly shared, low-generation-probability nucleotide sequences to deal with suspected cross-contamination and a sequencing artifact. In a later analysis, a clonal expansion index was calculated for each public chain from normalized within-repertoire ranks of inferred template counts. Generation probabilities in a later analysis came from a VDJ recombination model fitted to out-of-frame rearrangements, and those results were checked against IGoR. A later analysis scored TCR-TCR, TCR-HLA and TCR-CMV co-occurrence with hypergeometric tests, applying a repertoire-size bias correction to TCR pairs. False discovery rates were estimated in a later analysis by permuting HLA or CMV assignments 20 times. In a later analysis, co-occurring TCRs were grouped with DBSCAN, and TCRdist sequence similarity was added when clustering was performed within HLA-allele-positive subsets. Co-occurrence clustering excluded repertoires with fewer than 30,000 or more than 120,000 public chains, plus five with anomalous nucleotide sharing. This immuneACCESS table, as held by TCRdb, lists in-frame sequences with V and J called but not all clones. Of the missing ones, under half trace to an unresolved V gene in checked studies; the others have no known cause. V, J and clone size reflect that table, while D and trimming were determined from the DNA. For this sample the table gives about 78,000 clones, of which about three quarters were detected only once. Around 10% of the sample rests with the top ten.

Material for sequencing was PBMCs. The source is a woman between 40 and 55 years old in good health and CMV-seropositive. The sequence links TRBV2 to TRBJ2-1, with the identity of the D gene unclear. The DNA reads as follows: TGTGCCAGCAGTGAAGGGGCAGTAGCCTACAATGAGCAGTTCTTC. Protein translation: CASSEGAVAYNEQFF.